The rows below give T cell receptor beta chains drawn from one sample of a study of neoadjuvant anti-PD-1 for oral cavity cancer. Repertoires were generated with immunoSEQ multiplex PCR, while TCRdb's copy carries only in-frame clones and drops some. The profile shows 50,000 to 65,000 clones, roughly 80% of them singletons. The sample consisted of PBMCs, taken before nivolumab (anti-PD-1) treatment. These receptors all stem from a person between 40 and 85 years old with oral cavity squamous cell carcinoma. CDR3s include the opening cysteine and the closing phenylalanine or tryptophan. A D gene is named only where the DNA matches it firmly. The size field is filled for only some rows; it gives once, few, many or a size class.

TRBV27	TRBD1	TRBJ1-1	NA	CASRPRQGRGTEAFF	TGTGCCAGCAGACCCCGACAGGGGAGGGGCACTGAAGCTTTCTTT
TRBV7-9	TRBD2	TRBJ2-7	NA	CASSLTQREDPFF	TGTGCCAGCAGCTTAACACAGCGGGAGGACCCATTCTTT
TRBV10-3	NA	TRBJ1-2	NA	CAINEEGNSYGYTF	TGTGCCATCAATGAAGAGGGGAATAGCTATGGCTACACCTTC
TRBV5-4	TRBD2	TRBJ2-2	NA	CASSLGLADTGELFF	TGTGCCAGCAGCTTGGGACTAGCGGACACCGGGGAGCTGTTTTTT
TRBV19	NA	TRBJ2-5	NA	CASSPRTQETQYF	TGTGCCAGTAGTCCCAGGACCCAAGAGACCCAGTACTTC
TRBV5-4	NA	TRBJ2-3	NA	CASSLEGGTAQYF	TGTGCCAGCAGTCTAGAAGGGGGTACGGCGCAGTATTTT
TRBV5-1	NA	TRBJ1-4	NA	CASSLEQHSEKLFF	TGCGCCAGCAGCTTGGAACAGCATTCAGAAAAACTGTTTTTT
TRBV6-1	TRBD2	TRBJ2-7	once	CASSLPTSGSYEQYF	TGTGCCAGCAGTCTCCCGACTAGCGGATCCTACGAGCAGTACTTC
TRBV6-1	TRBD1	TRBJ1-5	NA	CASSGTGSNQPQHF	TGTGCCAGCAGTGGGACAGGGAGCAATCAGCCCCAGCATTTT
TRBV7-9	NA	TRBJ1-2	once	CASSLEQGRSYGYTF	TGTGCCAGCAGCTTAGAGCAGGGTCGTTCATATGGCTACACCTTC
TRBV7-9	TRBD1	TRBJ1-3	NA	CASSRQGETNTIYF	TGTGCCAGCAGCCGACAGGGGGAGACTAACACCATATATTTT
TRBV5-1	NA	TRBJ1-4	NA	CASKVDSTNEKLFF	TGCGCCAGCAAAGTGGACAGCACTAATGAAAAACTGTTTTTT
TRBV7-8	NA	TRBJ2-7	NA	CASSLEPQGNIPYEQYF	TGTGCCAGCAGCTTAGAGCCGCAGGGTAACATCCCCTACGAGCAGTACTTC
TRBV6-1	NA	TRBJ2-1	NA	CASSGGGGPRGNEQFF	TGTGCCAGCAGTGGTGGCGGCGGACCTCGGGGCAATGAGCAGTTCTTC
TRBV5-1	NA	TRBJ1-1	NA	CASRQNPRTEAFF	TGCGCCAGCAGGCAGAACCCTCGCACTGAAGCTTTCTTT
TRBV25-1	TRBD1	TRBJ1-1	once	CASSSTGGAEAFF	TGTGCCAGCAGTTCGACAGGGGGGGCTGAAGCTTTCTTT
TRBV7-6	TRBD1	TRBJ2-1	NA	CASSLGQGQGQYEQFF	TGTGCCAGCAGCTTAGGACAGGGGCAGGGGCAATATGAGCAGTTCTTC
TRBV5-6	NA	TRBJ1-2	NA	CASSYGSGYTF	TGTGCCAGCAGCTACGGTTCTGGCTACACCTTC
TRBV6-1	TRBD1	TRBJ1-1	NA	CASRDTRGLGTEAFF	TGTGCCAGCAGGGATACTAGGGGGCTCGGCACTGAAGCTTTCTTT
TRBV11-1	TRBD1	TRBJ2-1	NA	CASSQGQGALRRNEQFF	TGTGCCAGCAGCCAGGGACAGGGGGCTTTAAGAAGGAATGAGCAGTTCTTC
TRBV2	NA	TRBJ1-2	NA	CASSVILWGRNYGYTF	TGTGCCAGCAGCGTCATTCTTTGGGGTAGGAACTATGGCTACACCTTC
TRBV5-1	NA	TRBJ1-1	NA	CASSSARDLNTEAFF	TGCGCCAGCAGCTCGGCTCGGGACCTGAACACTGAAGCTTTCTTT
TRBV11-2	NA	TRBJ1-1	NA	CASSLYGTEAFF	TGTGCCAGCAGCTTATATGGCACTGAAGCTTTCTTT